This passage covers 27 T cell receptor beta chains from one sample sequenced in a study of graft-versus-host responses after intestinal transplantation. This table comes from immunoSEQ multiplex PCR, and its TCRdb copy is limited to in-frame clones, with some not included. The data show nearly 100,000 clones, with around 90% seen just once and roughly a sixth held by the top ten. The specimen comprised PBMCs, sampled around 450 days after intestinal transplant. The receptors shown here come from a human patient who received an intestinal transplant, so some T cells may come from the graft donor.

The chain is built from TRBV7-9 and TRBJ2-1, with TRBD2 matching over 12 bases. The CDR3 runs 16 residues. Germline V lookup: CDR1 SEHNR, CDR2 FQNEAQ (reference sequence). V shed 5 bases and J 8 bases; nucleotides not matched to a gene: 10. In DNA, the CDR3 is TGTGCCAGCAGCCCATCTAGCGGGGGGGCGGTAGATGAGCAGTTCTTC. This codes for CASSPSSGGAVDEQFF.

The CDR3 here is CASSFRQGASYEQYF. The CDR3 nucleotides are TGTGCCAGCAGCTTCCGGCAGGGGGCCTCCTACGAGCAGTACTTC. The rearrangement joins TRBV5-4 to TRBJ2-7, with TRBD1 matching over 8 bases. J gave up 0 bases and V 2 bases, and 4 bases lay outside the gene matches. Per germline, CDR1 SGHNT and CDR2 YYREEE (reference sequence). The CDR3 loop spans 15 amino acids. Full variable domain (outside the CDR3, taken from reference TRBV5-4 and TRBJ2-7): ETGVTQSPTHLIKTRGQQVTLRCSSQSGHNTVSWYQQALGQGPQFIFQYYREEENGRGNFPPRFSGLQFPNYSSELNVNALELDDSALYLCASSFRQGASYEQYFGPGTRLTVT.

The V call is TRBV6-1, the J call TRBJ2-1; 14 nucleotides line up with TRBD2. Germline assignment: CDR1 MNHNS and CDR2 SASEGT. The junction had 7 bases not matched to a gene; V was cut back by 7 bases and J by 8 bases. The CDR3 covers 15 residues. Here the CDR3 DNA reads TGTGCCAGCACACCGACTAGCGGGGGGGCGTATGAGCAGTTCTTC. It yields the protein CASTPTSGGAYEQFF.

The chain combines TRBV2 with TRBJ1-2; TRBD1 matches 7 bases. After removal of 7 bases from V and 8 bases from J, the junction contained 10 bases not matched to a gene. The CDR3 runs 13 residues. Germline values: CDR1 SNHLY, CDR2 FYNNEI. The CDR3 DNA reads as TGTGCCAGCACCCCAGAGAGGGGGCAAGGCTACACCTTC. This encodes CASTPERGQGYTF.

The chain links TRBV25-1 to TRBJ1-4; D is uncertain. Germline assignment: CDR1 MGHDK and CDR2 SYGVNS. V was pared by 1 base and J by 2 bases, with 5 bases between. CDR3 length: 14 amino acids. The CDR3 reads CASSEWVTNEKLFF. CDR3 DNA sequence: TGTGCCAGCAGTGAATGGGTGACTAATGAAAAACTGTTTTTT. The full variable domain, in which reference TRBV25-1 and TRBJ1-4 provide the parts outside the CDR3, is EADIYQTPRYLVIGTGKKITLECSQTMGHDKMYWYQQDPGMELHLIHYSYGVNSTEKGDLSSESTVSRIRTEHFPLTLESARPSHTSQYLCASSEWVTNEKLFFGSGTQLSVL.

The chain recombines TRBV18 with TRBJ1-1; D not resolved. This CDR3 has 15 amino acids. V shed 3 bases and J shed 2 bases, with 13 bases lying between them. Germline V CDR1 and CDR2: KGHSH, LQKENI. The CDR3 bases are TGTGCCAGCTCACCGAACCTTGTTTCTAACACTGAAGCTTTCTTT. Its protein product is CASSPNLVSNTEAFF.

V gene TRBV7-9 combines with J gene TRBJ2-7; a possible D gene is TRBD2 (5 bases). The V gene's germline CDR1 is SEHNR and CDR2 FQNEAQ (reference sequence). Trimming took off 6 bases at V and 7 bases at J, with 10 bases between the two ends. CDR3 length: 11 amino acids. The CDR3 bases are TGTGCCAGCAGTTCGGGGTTTGAGCAGTACTTC. Its protein is CASSSGFEQYF.

The chain carries TRBV2 and TRBJ2-2; D tentatively reads TRBD1 or TRBD2 (5 bases each). V was pared by 3 bases and J by 5 bases, with 16 bases between. Per germline, CDR1 SNHLY and CDR2 FYNNEI. The CDR3 has 16 amino acids. Written as DNA, the CDR3 is TGTGCCAGCAGTGATGGCTTGGGTTGGGGGACCGGGGAGCTGTTTTTT. It encodes CASSDGLGWGTGELFF.

This clone was counted a few times. CDR3 DNA sequence: TGTGCCAGCAGTACGCAGGGATTCGTCTATGGCTACACCTTC. Amino acid sequence: CASSTQGFVYGYTF. This sequence joins TRBV6-1 and TRBJ1-2; D is perhaps TRBD1 (5 bases). The V and J ends lost 5 bases and 4 bases respectively, with 14 bases between them. Germline lookup yields CDR1 MNHNS and CDR2 SASEGT. The CDR3 has 14 amino acids.

This chain connects TRBV5-4 to TRBJ2-2; the match to TRBD1 covers 9 bases. Trimming at V came to 4 bases and at J to 5 bases, leaving 6 bases not matched to a gene. Per the germline V gene, CDR1 is SGHNT and CDR2 is YYREEE (reference sequence). CDR3 length: 15 residues. The CDR3 here is CASSLQGAATGELFF. In DNA form, the CDR3 reads TGTGCCAGCAGCCTACAGGGGGCGGCTACCGGGGAGCTGTTTTTT. Variable domain in full (rest from reference TRBV5-4 and TRBJ2-2): ETGVTQSPTHLIKTRGQQVTLRCSSQSGHNTVSWYQQALGQGPQFIFQYYREEENGRGNFPPRFSGLQFPNYSSELNVNALELDDSALYLCASSLQGAATGELFFGEGSRLTVL.

The chain carries TRBV19 and TRBJ2-5, with D possibly being TRBD2 (6 bases). CDR1 and CDR2 from the germline V gene are LNHDA and SQIVND (reference sequence). V was shortened by 4 bases and J by 4 bases, with 10 bases between the two germline ends. The CDR3 runs to 13 residues. The chain's CDR3 is CASSTGGRETQYF. The CDR3, as DNA: TGTGCCAGTAGTACTGGGGGGAGAGAGACCCAGTACTTC.

The chain links TRBV14 to TRBJ1-3; D is perhaps TRBD1 (6 bases). This CDR3 has 13 amino acids. V was cut by 1 base and J by 7 bases, with 8 bases left in between. Germline V gives CDR1 SGHDN, CDR2 FVKESK. CDR3 region: CASSQGGGNTIYF. The CDR3 coding sequence is TGTGCCAGCAGCCAAGGAGGGGGTAACACCATATATTTT.

This clone was counted once. The rearrangement joins TRBV29-1 to TRBJ1-1; D perhaps matches TRBD1 (5 bases). Germline V gene lookup returns CDR1 SQVTM and CDR2 ANQGSEA. This CDR3 has 13 amino acids. V dropped 3 bases and J dropped 3 bases, with 11 bases sitting between them. CDR3 nucleotide sequence: TGCAGCGTTGATGCGGGGGTGCACACTGAAGCTTTCTTT. This translates into CSVDAGVHTEAFF.

The chain uses TRBV5-1 and TRBJ1-4, with D possibly being TRBD1 (5 bases). CDR1 SGHRS and CDR2 YFSETQ come from the germline V gene. There are 15 residues in the CDR3. V gave up 6 bases and J gave up 0 bases, with 12 bases separating them. The CDR3 protein is CASTSGRTTNEKLFF. The DNA of the CDR3 is TGCGCCAGCACCTCGGGACGGACAACTAATGAAAAACTGTTTTTT.

The chain uses TRBV9 and TRBJ2-2, with D perhaps being TRBD1 or TRBD2 (5 bases each). In germline, CDR1 is SGDLS, CDR2 YYNGEE. The CDR3 has 18 residues. V was shortened by 4 bases and J by 6 bases, with 25 bases between the two germline ends. CDR3 loop: CASSPQGAGRGKAGELFF. DNA of the CDR3: TGTGCCAGCAGCCCTCAAGGGGCAGGGAGAGGAAAGGCCGGGGAGCTGTTTTTT.

CDR3 sequence: CASSIDWGDTQYF. The CDR3 coding sequence is TGTGCCAGTAGTATAGATTGGGGCGATACGCAGTATTTT. V gene TRBV19 combines with J gene TRBJ2-3; D perhaps matches TRBD1 (5 bases). The CDR3 covers 13 residues. Looked up from germline, CDR1 is LNHDA and CDR2 is SQIVND (reference sequence). Trimming pared 0 bases from V and 6 bases from J, leaving 7 bases between. The full variable domain, rest sourced from reference TRBV19 and TRBJ2-3, is DGGITQSPKYLFRKEGQNVTLSCEQNLNHDAMYWYRQDPGQGLRLIYYSQIVNDFQKGDIAEGYSVSREKKESFPLTVTSAQKNPTAFYLCASSIDWGDTQYFGPGTRLTVL.

The chain uses TRBV7-9 and TRBJ1-2; D gene uncertain. The CDR3 spans 16 residues. Trimming removed 6 bases at V and 4 bases at J, with 21 bases between. Looked up from germline, CDR1 is SEHNR and CDR2 is FQNEAQ (reference sequence). The CDR3 spells CASRNIPGEKVYGYTF. The CDR3 nucleotides read TGTGCCAGCAGGAATATACCGGGAGAGAAAGTCTATGGCTACACCTTC. The full variable domain, completed using reference TRBV7-9 and TRBJ1-2, is DTGVSQNPRHKITKRGQNVTFRCDPISEHNRLYWYRQTLGQGPEFLTYFQNEAQLEKSRLLSDRFSAERPKGSFSTLEIQRTEQGDSAMYLCASRNIPGEKVYGYTFGSGTRLTVV.

This rearrangement joins TRBV23-1 to TRBJ2-1, with D possibly TRBD1 on 5 matching bases. TRBV23-1 is assigned to the ORF class and has an uncertain function. Trimming left V 4 bases short and J 8 bases short, with 15 bases between. This CDR3 is 14 amino acids long. The CDR3 region has the DNA TGCGCCAGCAGTCCCACAGGTCCGGACCATGAGCAGTTCTTC. Encoded protein: CASSPTGPDHEQFF.

V and J are TRBV13 and TRBJ2-7; D possibly corresponds to TRBD2 (6 bases). Germline-derived CDR1 and CDR2 are PRHDT and FYEKMQ (reference sequence). This CDR3 spans 15 amino acids. Trimming took off 4 bases at V and 3 bases at J, with 16 bases between the two ends. The CDR3 region has the DNA TGTGCCAGCAGCTCGAAGCGGCTAGCGCTCTACGAGCAGTACTTC. Protein product: CASSSKRLALYEQYF. The variable domain in full, with the rest retrieved from reference TRBV13 and TRBJ2-7, is AAGVIQSPRHLIKEKRETATLKCYPIPRHDTVYWYQQGPGQDPQFLISFYEKMQSDKGSIPDRFSAQQFSDYHSELNMSSLELGDSALYFCASSSKRLALYEQYFGPGTRLTVT.

CDR3 nucleotide sequence: TGCAGCGTTGAGGTCTCGGGACAGGGATTTGCCACCTTC. Its translation: CSVEVSGQGFATF. This rearrangement joins TRBV29-1 to TRBJ1-2; 9 bases align to TRBD1. Looked up from germline, CDR1 is SQVTM and CDR2 is ANQGSEA. The CDR3 extends over 13 amino acids. J lost 13 bases, V lost 3 bases, and 12 bases had no gene match.

The chain links TRBV27 to TRBJ1-3; D ambiguous. Germline V gene data show CDR1 as MNHEY and CDR2 as SMNVEV (reference sequence). This CDR3 region has 13 residues. V lost 6 bases and J 4 bases, leaving 10 bases between the germline ends. The CDR3 loop reads CASSTTSGNTIYF. Written as DNA, the CDR3 is TGTGCCAGCAGCACCACGTCCGGAAACACCATATATTTT.

The V call is TRBV18, the J call TRBJ2-7; D could derive from TRBD1 or TRBD2 (6 bases each). Trimming stripped 5 bases from V and 6 bases from J, with 14 bases between. This CDR3 comprises 13 residues. The V gene's germline CDR1 is KGHSH and CDR2 LQKENI. CDR3 nucleotides: TGTGCCAGCTCAGGCGACAGGAGGGGCGAGCAGTACTTC. Its protein is CASSGDRRGEQYF. The full variable domain, rest sourced from reference TRBV18 and TRBJ2-7, is NAGVMQNPRHLVRRRGQEARLRCSPMKGHSHVYWYRQLPEEGLKFMVYLQKENIIDESGMPKERFSAEFPKEGPSILRIQQVVRGDSAAYFCASSGDRRGEQYFGPGTRLTVT.

In its sample, this clone was seen a few times. This sequence joins TRBV27 and TRBJ1-5; no clear D gene. Trimming left V 3 bases short and J 7 bases short, with 16 bases between. The CDR3 loop spans 15 amino acids. CDR1 MNHEY and CDR2 SMNVEV come from the germline V gene (reference sequence). The CDR3 DNA is TGTGCCAGCAGTTTTGGAAGGGTGGGAGAGCAGCCCCAGCATTTT. Translation gives CASSFGRVGEQPQHF.

The chain links TRBV7-3 to TRBJ1-1; no clear D gene. V lost 5 bases to trimming and J lost 5 bases, with 12 bases between them. The CDR3 totals 13 residues. CDR1 is SGHTA, CDR2 FQGTGA, per germline. This CDR3 is CASSPYVGTEAFF. CDR3 DNA: TGTGCCAGCAGCCCCTACGTAGGAACTGAAGCTTTCTTT.

This clone was observed a single time. This chain joins TRBV9 and TRBJ1-3, with unresolved D. The CDR3 has 14 residues. Trimming took 0 bases from V and 0 from J, leaving 4 bases between them. Looked up from germline, CDR1 is SGDLS and CDR2 is YYNGEE. The CDR3 DNA reads TGTGCCAGCAGCGTAGTAGACTCTGGAAACACCATATATTTT. Amino acid sequence: CASSVVDSGNTIYF.

In DNA, the CDR3 is TGTGCCAGCAGCCGTCAGGGAGGAGAAAAACTGTTTTTT. This encodes CASSRQGGEKLFF. The chain uses TRBV7-9 and TRBJ1-4; TRBD1 is a possible D gene (5 bases). V was trimmed by 5 bases and J by 8 bases, leaving 12 bases between them. The germline V gene has CDR1 SEHNR and CDR2 FQNEAQ (reference sequence). CDR3 length: 13 residues.

The chain combines TRBV7-9 with TRBJ1-2; D is uncertain. The germline V and J ends were trimmed by 1 base and 4 bases, with 7 bases remaining between them. The CDR3 length is 13 residues. CDR1 is SEHNR and CDR2 is FQNEAQ in the germline V gene (reference sequence). CDR3 DNA sequence: TGTGCCAGCAGCTTAGGGGAAATCTATGGCTACACCTTC. Its protein product is CASSLGEIYGYTF.